Below, one T cell receptor (beta chain) is given with its context. The TCRbeta library incorporated unique molecular identifiers. TCRdb processed the PCR reads anew with MiXCR; each CDR3 protein has one entry. The sample has 420,000 or so distinct CDR3 sequences, roughly a tenth seen once. CDR3 length: 14 residues. The germline V and J ends were trimmed by 11 bases and 2 bases, with 17 bases remaining between them. Germline V gene sequence: CDR1 ENHRY, CDR2 SYGVKD. This record belongs to a study of T-cell reconstitution after alpha-beta-depleted transplantation in children. This receptor was identified in a human donor who donated a stem cell graft to a child with acute myeloid leukemia. The material was PBMCs from the stem cell graft donor, obtained from the stem cell graft. The chain couples TRBV10-3 to TRBJ2-3; weak D call: TRBD2 (5 bases). The CDR3 reads CASRVDADTDTQYF. CDR3 sequence (DNA): TGTGCCTCGCGGGTAGATGCGGACACAGATACGCAGTATTTT.